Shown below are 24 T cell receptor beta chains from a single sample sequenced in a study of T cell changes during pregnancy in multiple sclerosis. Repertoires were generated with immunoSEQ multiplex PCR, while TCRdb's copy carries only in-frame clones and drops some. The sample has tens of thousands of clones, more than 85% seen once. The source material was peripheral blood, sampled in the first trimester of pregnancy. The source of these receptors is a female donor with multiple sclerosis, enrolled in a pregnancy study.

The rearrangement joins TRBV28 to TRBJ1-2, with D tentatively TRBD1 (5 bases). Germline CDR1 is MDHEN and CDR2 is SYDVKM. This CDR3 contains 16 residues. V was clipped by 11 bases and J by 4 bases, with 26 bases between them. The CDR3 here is CAEFVSLGRGAYGYTF. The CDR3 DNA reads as TGTGCCGAGTTCGTGAGCCTGGGGAGGGGAGCCTATGGCTACACCTTC.

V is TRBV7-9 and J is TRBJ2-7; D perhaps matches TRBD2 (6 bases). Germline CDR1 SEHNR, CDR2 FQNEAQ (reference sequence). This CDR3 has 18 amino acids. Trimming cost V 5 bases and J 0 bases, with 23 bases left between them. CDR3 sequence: CASSPTAGQRLTSYEQYF. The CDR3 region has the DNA TGTGCCAGCAGCCCCACAGCGGGCCAGCGGCTTACCTCCTACGAGCAGTACTTC. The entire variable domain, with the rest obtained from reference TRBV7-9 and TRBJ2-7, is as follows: DTGVSQNPRHKITKRGQNVTFRCDPISEHNRLYWYRQTLGQGPEFLTYFQNEAQLEKSRLLSDRFSAERPKGSFSTLEIQRTEQGDSAMYLCASSPTAGQRLTSYEQYFGPGTRLTVT.

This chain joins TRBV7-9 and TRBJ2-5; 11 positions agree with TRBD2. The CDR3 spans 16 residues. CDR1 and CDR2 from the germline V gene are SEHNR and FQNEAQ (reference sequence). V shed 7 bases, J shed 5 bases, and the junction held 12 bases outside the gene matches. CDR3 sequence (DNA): TGTGCCAGCACCCCGCAGGGACTAGCGGCGGGGGAGACCCAGTACTTC. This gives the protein CASTPQGLAAGETQYF.

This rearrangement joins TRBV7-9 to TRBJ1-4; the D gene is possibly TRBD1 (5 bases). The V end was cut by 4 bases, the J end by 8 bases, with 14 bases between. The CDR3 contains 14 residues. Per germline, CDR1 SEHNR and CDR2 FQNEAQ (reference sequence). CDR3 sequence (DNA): TGTGCCAGCAGCTCTACGGCGGGGGTCGAAAAACTGTTTTTT. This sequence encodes CASSSTAGVEKLFF.

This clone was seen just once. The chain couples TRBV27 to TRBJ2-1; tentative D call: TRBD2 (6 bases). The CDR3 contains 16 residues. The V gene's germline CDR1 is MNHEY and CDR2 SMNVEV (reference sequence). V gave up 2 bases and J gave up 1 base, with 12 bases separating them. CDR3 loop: CASSLLRGESYNEQFF. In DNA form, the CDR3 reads TGTGCCAGCAGTTTACTGCGGGGAGAATCCTACAATGAGCAGTTCTTC.

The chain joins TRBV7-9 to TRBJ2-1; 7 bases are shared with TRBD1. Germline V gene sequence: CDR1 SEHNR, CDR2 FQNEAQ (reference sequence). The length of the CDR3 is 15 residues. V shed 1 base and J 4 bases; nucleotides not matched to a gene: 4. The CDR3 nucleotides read TGTGCCAGCAGCTTAGAGGGGGCCGCTTACAATGAGCAGTTCTTC. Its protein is CASSLEGAAYNEQFF.

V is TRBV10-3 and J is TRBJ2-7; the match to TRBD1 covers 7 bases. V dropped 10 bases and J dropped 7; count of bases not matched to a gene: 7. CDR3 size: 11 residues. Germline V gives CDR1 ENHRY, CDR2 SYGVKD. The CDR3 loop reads CATRTGWEQYF. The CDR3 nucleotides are TGTGCCACCAGGACAGGATGGGAGCAGTACTTC.

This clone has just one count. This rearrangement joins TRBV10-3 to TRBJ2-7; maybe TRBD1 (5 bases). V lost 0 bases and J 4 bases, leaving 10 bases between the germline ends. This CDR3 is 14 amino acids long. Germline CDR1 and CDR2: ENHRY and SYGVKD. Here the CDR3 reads CAISESGAVYEQYF. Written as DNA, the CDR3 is TGTGCCATCAGTGAGTCAGGGGCGGTTTACGAGCAGTACTTC.

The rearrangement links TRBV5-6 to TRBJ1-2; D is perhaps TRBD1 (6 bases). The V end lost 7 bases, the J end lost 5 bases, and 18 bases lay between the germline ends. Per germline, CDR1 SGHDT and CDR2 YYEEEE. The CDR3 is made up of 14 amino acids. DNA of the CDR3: TGTGCCAGCTTCCCCGGGACAAAAAATTATGGCTACACCTTC. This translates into CASFPGTKNYGYTF.

Here the CDR3 reads CASSRADRVGTDTQYF. The CDR3 DNA reads as TGTGCCAGTAGTAGGGCCGACAGGGTTGGCACAGATACGCAGTATTTT. This chain links TRBV19 with TRBJ2-3; 7 bases are shared with TRBD1. The germline gives CDR1 LNHDA, CDR2 SQIVND (reference sequence). With 4 bases clipped from V and 1 base from J, the junction kept 8 bases outside the gene matches. CDR3 length: 16 amino acids.

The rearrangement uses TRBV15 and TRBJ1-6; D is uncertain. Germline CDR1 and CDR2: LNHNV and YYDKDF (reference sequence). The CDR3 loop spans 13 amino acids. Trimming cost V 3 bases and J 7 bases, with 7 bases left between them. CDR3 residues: CATSRIHNSPLHF. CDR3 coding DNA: TGTGCCACCAGCAGGATACACAATTCACCCCTCCACTTT.

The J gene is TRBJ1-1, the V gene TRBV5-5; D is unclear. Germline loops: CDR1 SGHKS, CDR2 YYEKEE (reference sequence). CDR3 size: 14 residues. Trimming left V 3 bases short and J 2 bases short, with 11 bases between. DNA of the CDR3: TGTGCCAGCAGCTCCCCGACGGGAAACACTGAAGCTTTCTTT. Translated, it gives CASSSPTGNTEAFF.

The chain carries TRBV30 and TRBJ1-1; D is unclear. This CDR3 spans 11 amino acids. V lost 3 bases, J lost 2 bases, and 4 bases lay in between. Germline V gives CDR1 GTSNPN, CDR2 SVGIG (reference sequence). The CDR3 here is CAWRRNTEAFF. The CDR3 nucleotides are TGTGCCTGGAGGCGAAACACTGAAGCTTTCTTT.

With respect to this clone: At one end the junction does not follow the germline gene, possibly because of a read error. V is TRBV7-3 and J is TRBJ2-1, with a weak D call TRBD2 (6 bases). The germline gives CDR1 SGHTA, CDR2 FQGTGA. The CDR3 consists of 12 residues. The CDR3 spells CASSLPMRDPIF. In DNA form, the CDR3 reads TGTGCCAGCAGCCTCCCTATGCGGGACCCGATCTTC.

The CDR3 spells CAISAGQNTRSYEQYF. CDR3 nucleotide sequence: TGTGCCATCAGTGCCGGACAGAACACCCGATCCTACGAGCAGTACTTC. This chain uses TRBV10-3 with TRBJ2-7; possible D gene TRBD1, 6 bases. Germline loops: CDR1 ENHRY, CDR2 SYGVKD. The CDR3 spans 16 residues. With 4 bases removed from V and 1 base from J, the gap between germline ends came to 17 bases.

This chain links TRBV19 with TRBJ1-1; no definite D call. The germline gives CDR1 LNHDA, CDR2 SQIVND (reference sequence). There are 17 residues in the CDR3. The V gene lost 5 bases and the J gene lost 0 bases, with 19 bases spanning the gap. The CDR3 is CASSVLDGLNMNTEAFF. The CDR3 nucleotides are TGTGCCAGTAGTGTTCTGGACGGACTTAACATGAACACTGAAGCTTTCTTT.

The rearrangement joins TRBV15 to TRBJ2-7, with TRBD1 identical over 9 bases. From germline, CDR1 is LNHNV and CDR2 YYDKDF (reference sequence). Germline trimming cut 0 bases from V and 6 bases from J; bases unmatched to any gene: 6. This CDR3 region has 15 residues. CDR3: CATSRDEDRGSEQYF. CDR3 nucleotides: TGTGCCACCAGCAGAGATGAGGACAGGGGAAGCGAGCAGTACTTC.

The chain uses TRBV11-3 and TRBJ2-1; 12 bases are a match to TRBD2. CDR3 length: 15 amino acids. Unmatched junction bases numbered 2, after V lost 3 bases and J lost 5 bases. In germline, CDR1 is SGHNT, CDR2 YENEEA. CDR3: CASSFGLAGNNEQFF. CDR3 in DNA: TGTGCCAGCAGCTTCGGACTAGCGGGAAACAATGAGCAGTTCTTC.

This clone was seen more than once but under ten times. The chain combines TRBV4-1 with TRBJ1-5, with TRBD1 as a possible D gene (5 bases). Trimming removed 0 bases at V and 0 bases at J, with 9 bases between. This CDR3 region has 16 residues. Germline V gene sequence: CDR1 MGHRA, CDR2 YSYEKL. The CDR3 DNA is TGCGCCAGCAGCCAAGATCCAGGGATTAGCAATCAGCCCCAGCATTTT. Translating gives CASSQDPGISNQPQHF.

Written as DNA, the CDR3 is TGTGCCAGCAAACAGGCGGGGGGGCAATACAATGAGCAGTTCTTC. It is translated as CASKQAGGQYNEQFF. J is TRBJ2-1 and V is TRBV6-5, with 9 nucleotides matching TRBD2. With V trimmed by 7 bases and J by 4 bases, 8 bases remained unmatched. The CDR3 consists of 15 residues. The V gene's germline CDR1 is MNHEY and CDR2 SVGAGI.

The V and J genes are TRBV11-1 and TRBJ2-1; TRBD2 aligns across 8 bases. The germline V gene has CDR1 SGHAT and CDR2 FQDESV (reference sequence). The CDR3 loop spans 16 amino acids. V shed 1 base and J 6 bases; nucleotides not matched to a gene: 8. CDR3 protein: CASSLGVAGGPNEQFF. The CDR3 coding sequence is TGTGCCAGCAGCTTAGGGGTGGCGGGGGGTCCCAATGAGCAGTTCTTC.

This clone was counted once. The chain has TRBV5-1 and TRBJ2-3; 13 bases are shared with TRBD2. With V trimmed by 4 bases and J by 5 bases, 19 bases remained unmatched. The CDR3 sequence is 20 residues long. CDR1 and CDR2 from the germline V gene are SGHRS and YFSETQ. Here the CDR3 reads CASSQTLRLAGGPGEDTQYF. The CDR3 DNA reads TGCGCCAGCAGCCAGACCCTCCGACTAGCGGGAGGTCCGGGTGAAGATACGCAGTATTTT.

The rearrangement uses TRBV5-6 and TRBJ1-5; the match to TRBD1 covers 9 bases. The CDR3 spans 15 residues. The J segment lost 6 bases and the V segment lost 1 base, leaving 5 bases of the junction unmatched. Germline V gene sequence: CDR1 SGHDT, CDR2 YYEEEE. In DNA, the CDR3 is TGTGCCAGCAGCTTGAGGGGGGACAGGGCTCAGCCCCAGCATTTT. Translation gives CASSLRGDRAQPQHF.

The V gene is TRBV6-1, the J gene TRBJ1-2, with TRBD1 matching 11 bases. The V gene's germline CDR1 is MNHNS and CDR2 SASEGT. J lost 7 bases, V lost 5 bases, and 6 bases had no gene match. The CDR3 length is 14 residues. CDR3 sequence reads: CASSLDRGLGGYTF. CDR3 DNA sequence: TGTGCCAGCAGTCTGGACAGGGGGCTAGGTGGCTACACCTTC.